This TCR beta chain was recovered during a study of vaccination and CD4 T cells after COVID-19. Whole-study findings and limits: Relatively few convalescent patients were studied; early post-infection timepoints were not included.

Treatment meaning: approximately 10-day PBMC culture with coronavirus spike peptide pools or control peptides (ViraFEST assay). From the approximately 10-day cultures, CD4+ T cells were isolated by negative selection. This CDR3 region has 17 residues. Trimming at V came to 5 bases and at J to 0 bases, leaving 11 bases not matched to a gene. Germline CDR1 is MNHNS and CDR2 is SASEGT. Sequencing of cultured CD4+ T cell DNA used the Oncomine TCR Beta short-read assay. TCRdb used MiXCR to reprocess the PCR reads, holding one entry per CDR3 protein. This repertoire shows around 21,000 distinct CDR3 sequences, approximately 50% found once; its top ten account for 4% to 4.5%. This clonotype was detected only a few times. Its specificity is not known.

The sequence was collected from a human donor who had recovered from COVID-19. The chain is built from TRBV6-1 and TRBJ1-1; 8 bases map to TRBD1. The sequenced sample was CD4+ T cells from blood, cultured in vitro. The CDR3: CASSKGTGGAMNTEAFF. CDR3 bases: TGTGCCAGCAGTAAAGGGACAGGCGGGGCGATGAACACTGAAGCTTTCTTT.